The 9 T cell receptor beta chains presented below share a single source sample, sequenced in a study of cytomegalovirus exposure and HLA in healthy donors. It was with 60 Vbeta and 13 Jbeta primers that the PCR ran. Libraries were prepared by immunoSEQ multiplex PCR; TCRdb keeps only in-frame clonotypes and omits some of them. This table holds 210,000 or so clones, about four fifths found once. The sample was PBMCs. Receptors originate from a woman aged 50 to 60 in good health and CMV-seropositive.

In regard to this clone: At one end the junction does not follow the germline gene, possibly because of a read error. The rearrangement joins TRBV7-2 to TRBJ1-1; tentatively, D is TRBD1 (6 bases). Per germline, CDR1 SGHTA and CDR2 FQGNSA. The CDR3 totals 14 residues. The CDR3 nucleotides are TGTGCCAGCAGCTTATTGGGCAGGGGCACTAAAGCTTTCTTT. Protein sequence: CASSLLGRGTKAFF.

The chain employs TRBV13 and TRBJ2-7, with D perhaps TRBD1 (6 bases). V was cut by 4 bases and J by 2 bases, with 12 bases left in between. This CDR3 region has 14 residues. Germline V gives CDR1 PRHDT, CDR2 FYEKMQ (reference sequence). In DNA form, the CDR3 reads TGTGCCAGCAGCTCCTGGACAGAGACCTACGAGCAGTACTTC. Its translation: CASSSWTETYEQYF.

The V and J genes are TRBV5-8 and TRBJ1-1; 8 nucleotides match TRBD1. CDR1 is SGHTS, CDR2 YDEGEE, per germline. V gave up 4 bases and J gave up 1 base; unmatched junction bases: 3. The CDR3 covers 14 residues. CDR3 in DNA: TGTGCCAGCAGCAGAGGGACAGGGAACACTGAAGCTTTCTTT. Amino acids: CASSRGTGNTEAFF.

This chain connects TRBV6-5 to TRBJ1-1, with 12 bases identical to TRBD1. V shed 2 bases, J shed 5 bases, and the junction held 6 bases outside the gene matches. Germline CDR1 is MNHEY and CDR2 is SVGAGI. The CDR3 has 16 residues. This CDR3 is CASSYTGQGALTEAFF. CDR3 DNA sequence: TGTGCCAGCAGTTACACGGGACAGGGGGCGCTTACTGAAGCTTTCTTT.

J is TRBJ2-7 and V is TRBV4-1, with TRBD2 matching over 15 bases. CDR1 is MGHRA, CDR2 YSYEKL, per germline. V was pared by 4 bases and J by 4 bases, with 5 bases of the junction left unmatched. This CDR3 is built from 16 residues. This chain's CDR3 is CASSPGLAGGQYEQYF. CDR3 nucleotide sequence: TGCGCCAGCAGCCCAGGACTAGCGGGGGGGCAGTACGAGCAGTACTTC.

The rearrangement links TRBV4-2 to TRBJ2-7, with a possible D match to TRBD1 (6 bases). This CDR3 is 13 amino acids long. Germline assignment: CDR1 LGHNA and CDR2 YNFKEQ. V gave up 0 bases and J gave up 6 bases, with 9 bases separating them. The DNA for the CDR3 is TGTGCCAGCAGCCAAGATTGGGGGCGCGAGCAGTACTTC. As protein: CASSQDWGREQYF.

CDR3 amino acids: CASSLLGLAGGPETQYF. The CDR3 coding sequence is TGCGCCAGCAGCCTTCTGGGACTAGCGGGGGGGCCGGAGACCCAGTACTTC. This chain links TRBV5-1 with TRBJ2-5; TRBD2 matches at 16 bases. J lost 5 bases, V lost 4 bases, and 8 bases had no gene match. Per the germline V gene, CDR1 is SGHRS and CDR2 is YFSETQ. The CDR3 has 17 residues. Combining the CDR3 with reference TRBV5-1 and TRBJ2-5 gives the whole variable domain KAGVTQTPRYLIKTRGQQVTLSCSPISGHRSVSWYQQTPGQGLQFLFEYFSETQRNKGNFPGRFSGRQFSNSRSEMNVSTLELGDSALYLCASSLLGLAGGPETQYFGPGTRLLVL.

The V call is TRBV5-4, the J call TRBJ2-5; a possible D gene is TRBD2 (5 bases). V gave up 0 bases and J gave up 4 bases, with 13 bases separating them. The CDR3 contains 15 residues. Germline V gene lookup returns CDR1 SGHNT and CDR2 YYREEE (reference sequence). CDR3 coding DNA: TGTGCCAGCAGCTTGGCGCCGGGATGGGGAGAGACCCAGTACTTC. Amino acids: CASSLAPGWGETQYF.

The chain joins TRBV5-4 to TRBJ2-7; possibly TRBD2 for D (5 bases). Germline assignment: CDR1 SGHNT and CDR2 YYREEE (reference sequence). This CDR3 has 15 residues. The V end lost 1 base, the J end lost 3 bases, and 14 bases lay between the germline ends. The CDR3 reads CASSLSPRADYEQYF. The CDR3 DNA reads TGTGCCAGCAGCTTGTCGCCGCGGGCCGACTACGAGCAGTACTTC.